This T cell receptor (beta chain) was sequenced during a study of blood T cell repertoires in COVID-19. Overall study: From the United States, Italy and Spain came samples of acute and convalescent COVID-19. The cDNA or gDNA used as material had been derived from T cells, B-cell-depleted T cells, or PBMCs.

In the original processing: Estimation of nucleated cell counts was performed using reference gene primer amplification. Only in-frame clones appear in the TCRdb table, and some are missing; sequencing was by immunoSEQ multiplex PCR. V and J calls and clone size are given by that table; D and trimming were obtained from the DNA. The repertoire holds fewer than 85,000 clones, with about 90% as singletons. The specimen was peripheral blood. The clonotype was recovered from a man aged 50 to 59 with active COVID-19.

CDR3: CATSDTRQGDTEAFF. The CDR3, as DNA: TGTGCCACCAGTGACACTAGACAGGGGGACACTGAAGCTTTCTTT. This chain uses TRBV24-1 with TRBJ1-1; 9 bases map to TRBD1. CDR1 and CDR2 from the germline V gene are KGHDR and SFDVKD. Trimming cost V 4 bases and J 3 bases; bases outside gene matches: 5. CDR3 size: 15 residues.